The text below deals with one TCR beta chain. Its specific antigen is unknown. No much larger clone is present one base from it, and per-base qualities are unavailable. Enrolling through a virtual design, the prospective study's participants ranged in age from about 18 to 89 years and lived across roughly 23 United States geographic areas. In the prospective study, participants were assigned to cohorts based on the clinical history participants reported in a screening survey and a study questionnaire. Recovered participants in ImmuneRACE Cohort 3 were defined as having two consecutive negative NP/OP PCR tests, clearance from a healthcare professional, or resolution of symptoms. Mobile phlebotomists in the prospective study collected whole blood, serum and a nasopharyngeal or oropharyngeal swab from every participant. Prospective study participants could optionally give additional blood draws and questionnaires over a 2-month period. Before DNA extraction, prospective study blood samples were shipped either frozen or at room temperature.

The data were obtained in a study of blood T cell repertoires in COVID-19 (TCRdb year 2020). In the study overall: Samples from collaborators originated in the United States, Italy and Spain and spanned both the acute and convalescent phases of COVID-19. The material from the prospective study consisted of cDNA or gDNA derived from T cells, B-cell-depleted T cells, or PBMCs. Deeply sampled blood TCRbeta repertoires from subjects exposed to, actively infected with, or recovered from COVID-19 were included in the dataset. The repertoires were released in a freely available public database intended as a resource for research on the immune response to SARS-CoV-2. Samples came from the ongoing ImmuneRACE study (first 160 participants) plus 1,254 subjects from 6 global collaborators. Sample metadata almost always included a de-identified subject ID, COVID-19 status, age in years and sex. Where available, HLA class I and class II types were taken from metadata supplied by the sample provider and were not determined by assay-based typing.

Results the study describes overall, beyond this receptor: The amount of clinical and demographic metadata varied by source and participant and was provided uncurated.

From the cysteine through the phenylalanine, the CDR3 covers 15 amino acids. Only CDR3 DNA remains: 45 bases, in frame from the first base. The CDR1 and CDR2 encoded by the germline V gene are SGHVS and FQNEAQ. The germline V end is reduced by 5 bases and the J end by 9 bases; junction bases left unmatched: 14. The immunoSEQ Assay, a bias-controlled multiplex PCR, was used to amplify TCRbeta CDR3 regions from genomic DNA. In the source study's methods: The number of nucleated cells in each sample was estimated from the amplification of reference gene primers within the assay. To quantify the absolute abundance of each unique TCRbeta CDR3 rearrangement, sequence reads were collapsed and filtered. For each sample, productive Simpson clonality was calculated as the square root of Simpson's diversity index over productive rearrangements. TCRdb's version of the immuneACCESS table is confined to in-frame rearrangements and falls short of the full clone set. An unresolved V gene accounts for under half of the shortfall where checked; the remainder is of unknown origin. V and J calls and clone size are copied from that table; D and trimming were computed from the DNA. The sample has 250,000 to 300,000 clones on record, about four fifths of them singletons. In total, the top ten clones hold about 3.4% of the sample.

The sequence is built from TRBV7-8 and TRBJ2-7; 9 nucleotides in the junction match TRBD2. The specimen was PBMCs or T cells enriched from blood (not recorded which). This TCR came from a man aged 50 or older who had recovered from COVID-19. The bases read TGTGCCAGCAGCCCGGTTTTGGAGCGGGAGGAAAGGCAGTACTTC. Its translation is CASSPVLEREERQYF.